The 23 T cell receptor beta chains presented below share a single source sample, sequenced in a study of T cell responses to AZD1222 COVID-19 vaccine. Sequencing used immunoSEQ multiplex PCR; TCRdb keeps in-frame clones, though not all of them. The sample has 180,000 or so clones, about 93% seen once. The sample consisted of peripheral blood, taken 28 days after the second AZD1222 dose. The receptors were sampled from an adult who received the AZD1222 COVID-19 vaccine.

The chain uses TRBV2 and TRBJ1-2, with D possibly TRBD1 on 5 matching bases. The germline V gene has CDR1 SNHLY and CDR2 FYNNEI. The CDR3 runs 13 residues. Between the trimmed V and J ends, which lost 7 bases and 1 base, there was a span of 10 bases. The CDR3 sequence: CASKPGGNYGYTF. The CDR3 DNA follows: TGTGCCAGCAAGCCGGGGGGTAACTATGGCTACACCTTC.

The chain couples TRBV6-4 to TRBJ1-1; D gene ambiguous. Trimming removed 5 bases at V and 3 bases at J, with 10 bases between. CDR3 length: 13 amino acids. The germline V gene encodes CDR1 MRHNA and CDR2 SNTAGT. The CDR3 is CASSLEEDTEAFF. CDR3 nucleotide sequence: TGTGCCAGCAGTTTGGAGGAGGACACTGAAGCTTTCTTT.

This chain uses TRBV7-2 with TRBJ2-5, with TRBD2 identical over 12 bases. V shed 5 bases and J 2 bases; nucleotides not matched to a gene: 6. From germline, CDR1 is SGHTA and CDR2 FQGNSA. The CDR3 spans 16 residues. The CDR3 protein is CASSIQTSGGQETQYF. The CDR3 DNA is TGTGCCAGCAGCATACAGACTAGCGGGGGACAAGAGACCCAGTACTTC. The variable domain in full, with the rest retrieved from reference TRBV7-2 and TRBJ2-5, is GAGVSQSPSNKVTEKGKDVELRCDPISGHTALYWYRQSLGQGLEFLIYFQGNSAPDKSGLPSDRFSAERTGGSVSTLTIQRTQQEDSAVYLCASSIQTSGGQETQYFGPGTRLLVL.

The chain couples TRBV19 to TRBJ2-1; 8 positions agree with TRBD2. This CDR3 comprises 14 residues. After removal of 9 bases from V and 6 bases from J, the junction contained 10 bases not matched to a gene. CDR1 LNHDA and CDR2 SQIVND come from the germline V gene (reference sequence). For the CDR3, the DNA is TGTGCCAGCAATAGCGGGACCGACCCCAATGAGCAGTTCTTC. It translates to CASNSGTDPNEQFF.

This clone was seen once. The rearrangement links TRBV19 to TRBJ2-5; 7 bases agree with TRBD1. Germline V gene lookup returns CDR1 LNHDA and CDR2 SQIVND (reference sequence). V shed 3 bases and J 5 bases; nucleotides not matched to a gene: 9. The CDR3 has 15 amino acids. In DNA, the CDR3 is TGTGCCAGTAGTATGGGGACAGCCCGAGGGGAGACCCAGTACTTC. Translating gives CASSMGTARGETQYF. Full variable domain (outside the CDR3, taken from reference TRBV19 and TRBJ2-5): DGGITQSPKYLFRKEGQNVTLSCEQNLNHDAMYWYRQDPGQGLRLIYYSQIVNDFQKGDIAEGYSVSREKKESFPLTVTSAQKNPTAFYLCASSMGTARGETQYFGPGTRLLVL.

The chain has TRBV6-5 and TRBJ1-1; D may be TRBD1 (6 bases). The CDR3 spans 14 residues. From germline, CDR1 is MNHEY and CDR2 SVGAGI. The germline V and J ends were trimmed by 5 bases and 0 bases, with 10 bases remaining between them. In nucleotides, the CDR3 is TGTGCCAGCAGTCAACAGGGAGTGAACACTGAAGCTTTCTTT. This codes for CASSQQGVNTEAFF.

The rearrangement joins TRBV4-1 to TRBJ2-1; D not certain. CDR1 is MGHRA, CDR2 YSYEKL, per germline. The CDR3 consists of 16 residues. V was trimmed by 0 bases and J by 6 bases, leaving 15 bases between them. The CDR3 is CASSQDAAIRANEQFF. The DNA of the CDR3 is TGCGCCAGCAGCCAAGATGCGGCTATACGGGCCAATGAGCAGTTCTTC.

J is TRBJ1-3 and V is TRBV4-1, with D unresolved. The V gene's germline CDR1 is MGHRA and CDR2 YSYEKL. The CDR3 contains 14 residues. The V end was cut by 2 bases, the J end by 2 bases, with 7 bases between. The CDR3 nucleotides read TGCGCCAGCAGCCAAAAGCTGGCTGGAAACACCATATATTTT. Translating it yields CASSQKLAGNTIYF.

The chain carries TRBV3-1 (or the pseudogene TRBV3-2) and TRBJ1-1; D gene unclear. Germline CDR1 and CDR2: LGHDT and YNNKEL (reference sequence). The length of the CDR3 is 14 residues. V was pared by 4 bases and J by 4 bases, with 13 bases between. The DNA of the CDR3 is TGTGCCAGCAGCCGGGAACCGGGTAGCACTGAAGCTTTCTTT. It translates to CASSREPGSTEAFF.

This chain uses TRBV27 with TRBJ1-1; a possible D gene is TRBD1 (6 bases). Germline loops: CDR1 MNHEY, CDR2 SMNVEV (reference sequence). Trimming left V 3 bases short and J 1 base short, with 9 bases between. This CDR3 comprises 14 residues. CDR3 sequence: CASSFRGANTEAFF. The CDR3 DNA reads TGTGCCAGCAGTTTCCGGGGGGCGAACACTGAAGCTTTCTTT.

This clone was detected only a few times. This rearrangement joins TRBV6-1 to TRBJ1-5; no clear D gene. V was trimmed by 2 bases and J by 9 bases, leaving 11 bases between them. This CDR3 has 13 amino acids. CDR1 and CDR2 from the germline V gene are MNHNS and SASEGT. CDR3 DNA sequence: TGTGCCAGCAGTGAAATAGGGAACAGGCCCCAGCATTTT. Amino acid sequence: CASSEIGNRPQHF.

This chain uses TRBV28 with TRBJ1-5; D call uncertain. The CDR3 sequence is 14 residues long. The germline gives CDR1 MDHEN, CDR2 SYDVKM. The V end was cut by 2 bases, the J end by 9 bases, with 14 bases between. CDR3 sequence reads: CASSLGPSGRPQHF. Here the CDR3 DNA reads TGTGCCAGCAGTTTAGGACCCTCGGGAAGGCCCCAGCATTTT.

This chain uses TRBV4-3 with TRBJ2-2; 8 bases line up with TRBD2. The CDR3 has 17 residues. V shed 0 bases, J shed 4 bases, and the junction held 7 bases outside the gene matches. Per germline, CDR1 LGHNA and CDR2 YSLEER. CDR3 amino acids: CASSQDLAGPGTGELFF. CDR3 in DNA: TGCGCCAGCAGCCAAGATCTAGCGGGCCCGGGCACCGGGGAGCTGTTTTTT.

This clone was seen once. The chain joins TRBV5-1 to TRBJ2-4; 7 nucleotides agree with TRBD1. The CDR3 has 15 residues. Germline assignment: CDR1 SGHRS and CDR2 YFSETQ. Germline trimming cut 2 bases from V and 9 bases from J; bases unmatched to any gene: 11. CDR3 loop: CASSLGVQGSVIQYF. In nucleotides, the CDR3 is TGCGCCAGCAGCTTAGGGGTACAGGGGTCGGTCATTCAGTACTTC.

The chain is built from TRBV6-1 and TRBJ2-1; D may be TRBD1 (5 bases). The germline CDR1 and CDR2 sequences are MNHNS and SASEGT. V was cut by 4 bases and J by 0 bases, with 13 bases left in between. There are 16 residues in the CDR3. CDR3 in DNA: TGTGCCAGCAGTGTTAGGACAAGGAGCTCCTACAATGAGCAGTTCTTC. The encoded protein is CASSVRTRSSYNEQFF.

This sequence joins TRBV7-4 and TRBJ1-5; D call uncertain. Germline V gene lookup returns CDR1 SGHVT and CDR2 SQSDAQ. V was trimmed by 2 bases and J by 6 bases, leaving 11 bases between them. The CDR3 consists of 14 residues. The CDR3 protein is CASSLIPPGQPQHF. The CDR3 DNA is TGTGCCAGCAGCTTAATCCCCCCAGGTCAGCCCCAGCATTTT.

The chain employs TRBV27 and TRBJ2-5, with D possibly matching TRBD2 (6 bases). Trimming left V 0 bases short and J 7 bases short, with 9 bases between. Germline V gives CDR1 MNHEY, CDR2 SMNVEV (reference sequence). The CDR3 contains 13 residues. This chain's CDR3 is CASSLSMGGTQYF. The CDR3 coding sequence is TGTGCCAGCAGTTTATCGATGGGAGGGACCCAGTACTTC.

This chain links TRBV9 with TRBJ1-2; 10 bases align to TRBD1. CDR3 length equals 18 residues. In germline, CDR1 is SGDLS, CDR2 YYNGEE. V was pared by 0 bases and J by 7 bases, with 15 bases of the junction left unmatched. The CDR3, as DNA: TGTGCCAGCAGCGTAGCGAGGGAGGGGACAGGGGTACTCGCTGGCTACACCTTC. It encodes CASSVAREGTGVLAGYTF.

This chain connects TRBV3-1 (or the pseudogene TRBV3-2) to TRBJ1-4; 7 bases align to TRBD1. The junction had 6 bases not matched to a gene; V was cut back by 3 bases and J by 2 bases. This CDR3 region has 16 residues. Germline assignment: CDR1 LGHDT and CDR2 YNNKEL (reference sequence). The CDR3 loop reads CASSQWAGGTNEKLFF. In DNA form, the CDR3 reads TGTGCCAGCAGCCAGTGGGCAGGGGGGACTAATGAAAAACTGTTTTTT.

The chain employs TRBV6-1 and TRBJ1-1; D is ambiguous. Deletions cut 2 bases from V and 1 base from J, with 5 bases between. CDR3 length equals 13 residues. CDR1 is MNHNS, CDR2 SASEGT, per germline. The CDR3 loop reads CASSELQNTEAFF. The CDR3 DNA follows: TGTGCCAGCAGTGAATTACAGAACACTGAAGCTTTCTTT.

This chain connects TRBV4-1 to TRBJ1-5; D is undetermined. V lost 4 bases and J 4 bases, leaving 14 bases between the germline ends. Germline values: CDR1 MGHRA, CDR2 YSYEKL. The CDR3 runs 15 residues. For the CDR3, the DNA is TGCGCCAGCAGCCCATACTCCCGCTCAAATCAGCCCCAGCATTTT. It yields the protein CASSPYSRSNQPQHF.

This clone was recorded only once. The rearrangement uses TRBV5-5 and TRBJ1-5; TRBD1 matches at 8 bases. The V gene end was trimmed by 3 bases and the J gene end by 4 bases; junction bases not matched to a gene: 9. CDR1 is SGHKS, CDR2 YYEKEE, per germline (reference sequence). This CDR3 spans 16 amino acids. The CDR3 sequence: CASSWGQDRSNQPQHF. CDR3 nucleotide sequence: TGTGCCAGCAGCTGGGGACAGGACAGGAGTAATCAGCCCCAGCATTTT.

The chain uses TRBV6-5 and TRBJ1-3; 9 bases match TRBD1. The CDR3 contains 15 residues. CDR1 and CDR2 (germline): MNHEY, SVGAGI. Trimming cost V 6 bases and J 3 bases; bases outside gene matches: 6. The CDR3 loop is CASSRTGDLGNTIYF. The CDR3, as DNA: TGTGCCAGCAGCCGGACAGGGGACCTTGGAAACACCATATATTTT.